Presented here are 9 T cell receptor beta chains from one specimen sequenced in a study of shared clonotypes between healthy human individuals. TCRdb's copy holds only in-frame clones and misses some; the assay was immunoSEQ multiplex PCR. Among roughly 2 million clones listed, 90% to 96% were seen once. Sequencing was done on a sample of naive CD4+ T cells sorted from blood. Subset defined: CD45RA+ positively selected. These receptors originate from a man in his late teens or twenties in good health.

The rearrangement links TRBV30 to TRBJ2-5; D is tentatively TRBD1 or TRBD2 (5 bases each). The CDR3 spans 13 residues. V gave up 1 base and J gave up 7 bases, with 13 bases separating them. In germline, CDR1 is GTSNPN, CDR2 SVGIG (reference sequence). CDR3: CAWSESGPGTQYF. CDR3 in DNA: TGTGCCTGGAGTGAGTCGGGGCCAGGGACCCAGTACTTC.

V is TRBV5-1 and J is TRBJ2-1, with D perhaps TRBD2 (5 bases). The CDR3 spans 16 residues. Per germline, CDR1 SGHRS and CDR2 YFSETQ. Between the trimmed V and J ends, which lost 0 bases and 3 bases, there was a span of 13 bases. Written as DNA, the CDR3 is TGCGCCAGCAGCTTGGAGAGGAGCGGAGGCTACAATGAGCAGTTCTTC. Protein sequence: CASSLERSGGYNEQFF.

The CDR3 region is CASSIDQETQYF. For the CDR3, the DNA is TGTGCCAGTAGTATAGATCAGGAGACCCAGTACTTC. The chain has TRBV19 and TRBJ2-5; D is uncertain. Germline values: CDR1 LNHDA, CDR2 SQIVND (reference sequence). Between the trimmed V and J ends, which lost 0 bases and 5 bases, there was a span of 4 bases. The CDR3 is 12 amino acids. Complete variable domain (other parts from reference TRBV19 and TRBJ2-5): DGGITQSPKYLFRKEGQNVTLSCEQNLNHDAMYWYRQDPGQGLRLIYYSQIVNDFQKGDIAEGYSVSREKKESFPLTVTSAQKNPTAFYLCASSIDQETQYFGPGTRLLVL.

This rearrangement joins TRBV29-1 to TRBJ2-3; TRBD2 is a possible D gene (6 bases). CDR1 and CDR2 from the germline V gene are SQVTM and ANQGSEA. This CDR3 is built from 12 residues. The ends were cut back, 6 bases at V and 7 bases at J, with 14 bases in the middle. This chain's CDR3 is CSVATSTYTQYF. The DNA for the CDR3 is TGCAGCGTGGCGACTAGTACATATACGCAGTATTTT.

This sequence joins TRBV7-9 and TRBJ2-2; D is ambiguous. CDR1 and CDR2 from the germline V gene are SEHNR and FQNEAQ (reference sequence). The V and J ends lost 4 bases and 5 bases respectively, with 14 bases between them. The CDR3 totals 15 residues. The CDR3 reads CASSSPALKTGELFF. Here the CDR3 DNA reads TGTGCCAGCAGCTCCCCCGCCCTAAAAACCGGGGAGCTGTTTTTT. Looking up the rest from reference TRBV7-9 and TRBJ2-2 gives the full variable domain: DTGVSQNPRHKITKRGQNVTFRCDPISEHNRLYWYRQTLGQGPEFLTYFQNEAQLEKSRLLSDRFSAERPKGSFSTLEIQRTEQGDSAMYLCASSSPALKTGELFFGEGSRLTVL.

The sample holds one count of this clone. CDR3 sequence: CAWSRWVYNSPLHF. Here the CDR3 DNA reads TGTGCCTGGAGTCGATGGGTCTATAATTCACCCCTCCACTTT. The V call is TRBV30, the J call TRBJ1-6; D remains ambiguous. The V gene lost 2 bases and the J gene lost 3 bases, with 8 bases spanning the gap. This CDR3 region has 14 residues. The V gene's germline CDR1 is GTSNPN and CDR2 SVGIG (reference sequence).

A remark on this clone: The identical CDR3 is also encoded by other nucleotide sequences in the sample. The rearrangement uses TRBV19 and TRBJ1-5; 8 positions match TRBD1. Germline V gives CDR1 LNHDA, CDR2 SQIVND (reference sequence). Trimming at V came to 5 bases and at J to 1 base, leaving 4 bases not matched to a gene. The CDR3 runs 15 residues. The CDR3 nucleotides read TGTGCCAGTAGTCGGCAGGGGGCGAGCAATCAGCCCCAGCATTTT. This sequence encodes CASSRQGASNQPQHF.

The gene calls are TRBV15 and TRBJ2-5; maybe TRBD1 (5 bases). With 5 bases removed from V and 5 bases from J, the gap between germline ends came to 15 bases. Germline V gene data show CDR1 as LNHNV and CDR2 as YYDKDF (reference sequence). There are 14 residues in the CDR3. The CDR3 sequence: CATSWAGLLETQYF. For the CDR3, the DNA is TGTGCCACCAGCTGGGCAGGGTTGTTGGAGACCCAGTACTTC. The full variable domain, in which reference TRBV15 and TRBJ2-5 provide the parts outside the CDR3, is DAMVIQNPRYQVTQFGKPVTLSCSQTLNHNVMYWYQQKSSQAPKLLFHYYDKDFNNEADTPDNFQSRRPNTSFCFLDIRSPGLGDTAMYLCATSWAGLLETQYFGPGTRLLVL.

J is TRBJ2-5 and V is TRBV30, with D unresolved. The CDR3 has 13 amino acids. Trimming took 2 bases from V and 1 from J, leaving 8 bases between them. The germline V gene has CDR1 GTSNPN and CDR2 SVGIG (reference sequence). CDR3 region: CAWSQNFQETQYF. The CDR3 DNA sequence: TGTGCCTGGAGTCAGAACTTCCAAGAGACCCAGTACTTC.